The clone carrying this T cell receptor beta chain was recorded once. The data belong to a study of cytomegalovirus exposure and HLA in healthy donors. The junction had 9 bases not matched to a gene; V was cut back by 4 bases and J by 2 bases. Germline assignment: CDR1 SGHVS and CDR2 FQNEAQ. The CDR3 is 17 residues long. PCR used 60 Vbeta primers and 13 Jbeta primers. The data were produced by immunoSEQ multiplex PCR, yet TCRdb's version contains in-frame clones alone and is incomplete. The repertoire consists of about 140,000 clones, with about four fifths occurring once and the leading ten covering around 5%.

Sequencing was performed on PBMCs. The chain carries TRBV7-8 and TRBJ2-5; 11 bases agree with TRBD2. The TCR was taken from a man younger than 45 in good health. The DNA of the CDR3 is TGTGCCAGCAGCTCTTCTAGCGGGAGGTACACTCAAGAGACCCAGTACTTC. This sequence encodes CASSSSSGRYTQETQYF.